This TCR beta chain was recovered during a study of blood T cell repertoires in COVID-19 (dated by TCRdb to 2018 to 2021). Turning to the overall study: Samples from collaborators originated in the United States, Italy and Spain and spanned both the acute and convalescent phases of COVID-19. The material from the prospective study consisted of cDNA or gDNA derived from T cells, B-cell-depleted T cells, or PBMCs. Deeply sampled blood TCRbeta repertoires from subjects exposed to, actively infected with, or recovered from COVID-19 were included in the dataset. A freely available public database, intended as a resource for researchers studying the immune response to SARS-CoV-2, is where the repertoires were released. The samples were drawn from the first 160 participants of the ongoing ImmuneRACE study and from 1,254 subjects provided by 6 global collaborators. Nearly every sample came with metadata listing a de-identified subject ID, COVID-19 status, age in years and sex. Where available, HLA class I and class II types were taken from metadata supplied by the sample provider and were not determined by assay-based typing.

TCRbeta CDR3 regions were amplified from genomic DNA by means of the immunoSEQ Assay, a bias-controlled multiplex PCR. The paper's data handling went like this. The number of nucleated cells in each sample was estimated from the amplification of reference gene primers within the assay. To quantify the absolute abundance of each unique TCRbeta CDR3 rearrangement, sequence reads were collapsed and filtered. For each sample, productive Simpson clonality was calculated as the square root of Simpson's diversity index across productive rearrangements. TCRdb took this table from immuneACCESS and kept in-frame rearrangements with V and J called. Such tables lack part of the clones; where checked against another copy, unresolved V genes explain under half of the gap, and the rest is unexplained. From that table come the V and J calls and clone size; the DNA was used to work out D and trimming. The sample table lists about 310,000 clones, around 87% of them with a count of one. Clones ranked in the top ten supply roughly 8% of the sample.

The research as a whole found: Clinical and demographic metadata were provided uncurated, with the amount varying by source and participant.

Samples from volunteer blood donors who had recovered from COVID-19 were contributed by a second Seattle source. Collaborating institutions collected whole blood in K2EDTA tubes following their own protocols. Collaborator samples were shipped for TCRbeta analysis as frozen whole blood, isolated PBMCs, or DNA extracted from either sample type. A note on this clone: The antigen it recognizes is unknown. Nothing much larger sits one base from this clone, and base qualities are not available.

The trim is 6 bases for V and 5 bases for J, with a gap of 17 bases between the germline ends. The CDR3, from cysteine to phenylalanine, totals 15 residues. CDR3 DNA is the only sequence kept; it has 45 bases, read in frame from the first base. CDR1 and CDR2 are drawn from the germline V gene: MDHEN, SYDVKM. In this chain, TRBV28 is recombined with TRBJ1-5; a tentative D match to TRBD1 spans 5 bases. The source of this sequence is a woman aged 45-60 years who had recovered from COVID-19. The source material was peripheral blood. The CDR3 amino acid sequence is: CASSRPGGNYQPQHF. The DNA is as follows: TGTGCCAGCAGCCGCCCTGGGGGGAATTATCAGCCCCAGCATTTT.